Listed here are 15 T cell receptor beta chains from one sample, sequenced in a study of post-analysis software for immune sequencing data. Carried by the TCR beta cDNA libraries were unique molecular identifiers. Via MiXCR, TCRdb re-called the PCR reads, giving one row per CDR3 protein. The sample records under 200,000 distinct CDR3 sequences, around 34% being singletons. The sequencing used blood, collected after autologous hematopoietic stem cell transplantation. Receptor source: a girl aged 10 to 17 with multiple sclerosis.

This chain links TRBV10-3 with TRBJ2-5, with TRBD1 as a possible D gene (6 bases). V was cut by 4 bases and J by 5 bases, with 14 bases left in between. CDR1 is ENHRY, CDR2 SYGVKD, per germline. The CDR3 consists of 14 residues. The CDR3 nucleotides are TGTGCCATCAGTGGGAAACAGGGCCTGGAGACCCAGTACTTC. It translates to CAISGKQGLETQYF.

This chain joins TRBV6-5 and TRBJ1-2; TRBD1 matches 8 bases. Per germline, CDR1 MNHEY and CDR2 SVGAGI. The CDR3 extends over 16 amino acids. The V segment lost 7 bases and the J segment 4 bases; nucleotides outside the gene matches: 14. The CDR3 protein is CASNPQTGTGTYGYTF. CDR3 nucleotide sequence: TGTGCCAGCAACCCCCAAACCGGGACAGGAACCTATGGCTACACCTTC.

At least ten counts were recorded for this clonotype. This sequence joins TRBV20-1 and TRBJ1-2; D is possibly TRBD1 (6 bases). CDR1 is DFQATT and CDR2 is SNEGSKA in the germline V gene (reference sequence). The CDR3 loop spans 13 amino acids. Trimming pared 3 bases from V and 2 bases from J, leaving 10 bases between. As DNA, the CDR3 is TGCAGTGCTAGCCGGACAGACAACTATGGCTACACCTTC. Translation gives CSASRTDNYGYTF.

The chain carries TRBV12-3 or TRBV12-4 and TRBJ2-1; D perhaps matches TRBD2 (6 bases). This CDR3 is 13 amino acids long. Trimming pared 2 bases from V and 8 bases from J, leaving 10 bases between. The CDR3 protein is CASSLTLADEQFF. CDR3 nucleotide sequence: TGTGCCAGCAGTTTAACACTAGCCGATGAGCAGTTCTTC.

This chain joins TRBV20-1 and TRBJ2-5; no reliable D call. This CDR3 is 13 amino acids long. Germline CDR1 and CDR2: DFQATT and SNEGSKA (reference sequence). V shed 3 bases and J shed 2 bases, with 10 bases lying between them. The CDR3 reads CSARWIKQETQYF. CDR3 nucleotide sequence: TGCAGTGCTAGGTGGATTAAACAAGAGACCCAGTACTTC.

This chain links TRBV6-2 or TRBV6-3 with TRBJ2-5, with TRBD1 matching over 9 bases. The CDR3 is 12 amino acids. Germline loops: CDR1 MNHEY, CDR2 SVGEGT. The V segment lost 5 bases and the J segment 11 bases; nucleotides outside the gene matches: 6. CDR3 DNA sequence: TGTGCCAGCAGTCCTTGGACAGGGGAGCAGTACTTC. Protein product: CASSPWTGEQYF.

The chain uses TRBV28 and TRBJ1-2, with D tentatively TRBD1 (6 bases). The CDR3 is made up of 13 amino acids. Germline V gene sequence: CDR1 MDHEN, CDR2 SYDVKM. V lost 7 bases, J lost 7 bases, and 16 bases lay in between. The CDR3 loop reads CASNPREGGGYTF. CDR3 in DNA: TGTGCCAGCAATCCTCGGGAAGGGGGTGGCTACACCTTC.

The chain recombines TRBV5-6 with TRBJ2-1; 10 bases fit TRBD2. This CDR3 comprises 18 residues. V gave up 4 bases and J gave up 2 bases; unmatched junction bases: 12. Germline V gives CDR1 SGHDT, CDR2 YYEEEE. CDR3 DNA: TGTGCCAGCAGCCCGGCTAGCGGGAGCACGGTCCCCTACAATGAGCAGTTCTTC. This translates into CASSPASGSTVPYNEQFF. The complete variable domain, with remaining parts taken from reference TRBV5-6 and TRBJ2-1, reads DAGVTQSPTHLIKTRGQQVTLRCSPKSGHDTVSWYQQALGQGPQFIFQYYEEEERQRGNFPDRFSGHQFPNYSSELNVNALLLGDSALYLCASSPASGSTVPYNEQFFGPGTRLTVL.

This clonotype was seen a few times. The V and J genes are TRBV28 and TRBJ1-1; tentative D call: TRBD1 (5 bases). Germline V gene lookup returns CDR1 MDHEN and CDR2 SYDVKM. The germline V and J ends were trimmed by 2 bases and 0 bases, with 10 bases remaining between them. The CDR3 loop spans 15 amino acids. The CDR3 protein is CASSLRGLLNTEAFF. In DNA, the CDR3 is TGTGCCAGCAGTTTAAGGGGACTCTTGAACACTGAAGCTTTCTTT. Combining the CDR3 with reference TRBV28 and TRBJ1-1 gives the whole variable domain DVKVTQSSRYLVKRTGEKVFLECVQDMDHENMFWYRQDPGLGLRLIYFSYDVKMKEKGDIPEGYSVSREKKERFSLILESASTNQTSMYLCASSLRGLLNTEAFFGQGTRLTVV.

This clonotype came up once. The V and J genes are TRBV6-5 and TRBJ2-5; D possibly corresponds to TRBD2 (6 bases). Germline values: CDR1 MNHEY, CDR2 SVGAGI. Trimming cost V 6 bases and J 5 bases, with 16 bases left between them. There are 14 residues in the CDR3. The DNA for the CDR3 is TGTGCCAGCAGCTCCGGGACTCCCCGGGAGACCCAGTACTTC. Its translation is CASSSGTPRETQYF.

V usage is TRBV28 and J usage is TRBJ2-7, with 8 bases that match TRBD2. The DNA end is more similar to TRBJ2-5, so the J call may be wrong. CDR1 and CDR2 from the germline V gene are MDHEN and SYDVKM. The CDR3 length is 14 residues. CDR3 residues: CASSDPGLGETQYF. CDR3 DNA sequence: TGTGCCAGCAGTGACCCGGGACTAGGGGAGACCCAGTACTTC.

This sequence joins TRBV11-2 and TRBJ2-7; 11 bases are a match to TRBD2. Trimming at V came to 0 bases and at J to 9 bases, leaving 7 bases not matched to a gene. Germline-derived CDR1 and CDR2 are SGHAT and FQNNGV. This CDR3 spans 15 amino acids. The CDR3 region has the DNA TGTGCCAGCAGCTTAGAGGGGACTAGCGGCACGAGGCAGTACTTC. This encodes CASSLEGTSGTRQYF.

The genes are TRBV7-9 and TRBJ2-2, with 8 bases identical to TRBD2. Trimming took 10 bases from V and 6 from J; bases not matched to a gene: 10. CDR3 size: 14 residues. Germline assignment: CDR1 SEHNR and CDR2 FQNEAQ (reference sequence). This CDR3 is CAIPSGRSAGELFF. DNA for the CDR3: TGTGCCATCCCAAGCGGGAGATCAGCCGGGGAGCTGTTTTTT.

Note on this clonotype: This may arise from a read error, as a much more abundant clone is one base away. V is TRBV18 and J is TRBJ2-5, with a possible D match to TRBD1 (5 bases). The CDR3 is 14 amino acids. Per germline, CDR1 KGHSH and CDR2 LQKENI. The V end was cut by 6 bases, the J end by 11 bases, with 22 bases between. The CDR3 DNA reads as TGTGCCAGCTCGGGGCAGGGAAATTACAATGAGCAGTACTTC. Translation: CASSGQGNYNEQYF.

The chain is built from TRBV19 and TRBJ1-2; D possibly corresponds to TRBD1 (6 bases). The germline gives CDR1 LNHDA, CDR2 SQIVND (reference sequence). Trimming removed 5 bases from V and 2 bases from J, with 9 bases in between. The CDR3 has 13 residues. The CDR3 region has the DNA TGTGCCAGTAGTCGACAGGCGAACTATGGCTACACCTTC. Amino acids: CASSRQANYGYTF. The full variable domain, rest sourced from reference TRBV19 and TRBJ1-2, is DGGITQSPKYLFRKEGQNVTLSCEQNLNHDAMYWYRQDPGQGLRLIYYSQIVNDFQKGDIAEGYSVSREKKESFPLTVTSAQKNPTAFYLCASSRQANYGYTFGSGTRLTVV.